The 26 T cell receptor beta chains listed next were all sequenced from one sample in a study of cytomegalovirus exposure and HLA in healthy donors. A multiplex PCR was run with 60 Vbeta primers and 13 Jbeta primers. TCRdb's copy holds only in-frame clones and misses some; the assay was immunoSEQ multiplex PCR. The profile shows more than 100,000 clones, roughly three quarters of them singletons. What was sequenced was PBMCs. The receptor set was obtained from a male donor in good health and CMV-seronegative.

This chain connects TRBV4-3 to TRBJ1-2; 8 bases are shared with TRBD1. J gave up 0 bases and V 0 bases, and 9 bases lay outside the gene matches. The CDR3 totals 18 residues. Germline assignment: CDR1 LGHNA and CDR2 YSLEER. CDR3 nucleotide sequence: TGCGCCAGCAGCCAAGATTTGGCAGGGGGCGAGGCTAACTATGGCTACACCTTC. Protein sequence: CASSQDLAGGEANYGYTF.

V usage is TRBV5-3 and J usage is TRBJ1-4; 9 bases are shared with TRBD1. TRBV5-3 belongs to the ORF category, with a function that is uncertain. This CDR3 has 16 amino acids. The V segment lost 4 bases and the J segment 8 bases; nucleotides outside the gene matches: 12. CDR3 bases: TGTGCCAGAAGCCCCATGGACAGGGGCTGGGGAGAAAAACTGTTTTTT. Translating gives CARSPMDRGWGEKLFF.

The genes are TRBV10-3 and TRBJ2-7, with 7 bases matching TRBD1. Germline values: CDR1 ENHRY, CDR2 SYGVKD. The CDR3 spans 14 residues. J gave up 0 bases and V 3 bases, and 2 bases lay outside the gene matches. CDR3 sequence: CAISDNRGSYEQYF. The CDR3 bases are TGTGCCATCAGTGATAACAGGGGCTCCTACGAGCAGTACTTC.

Only one count was recorded for this clone. This chain connects TRBV9 to TRBJ2-1, with 11 bases fitting TRBD2. CDR1 and CDR2 (germline): SGDLS, YYNGEE. V lost 4 bases, J lost 7 bases, and 4 bases stayed unmatched. The length of the CDR3 is 14 residues. The CDR3 nucleotides are TGTGCCAGCAGCTTAGCGGGGGGGCCAAATGAGCAGTTCTTC. Translating gives CASSLAGGPNEQFF.

This sequence joins TRBV18 and TRBJ2-7, with D hard to call. Trimming cost V 0 bases and J 5 bases, with 8 bases left between them. This CDR3 spans 13 amino acids. Germline lookup yields CDR1 KGHSH and CDR2 LQKENI. Here the CDR3 reads CASSPPQVNEQYF. The CDR3 DNA is TGTGCCAGCTCACCACCGCAGGTCAACGAGCAGTACTTC.

This chain connects TRBV5-1 to TRBJ2-5; 11 positions match TRBD2. The CDR3 extends over 15 amino acids. CDR1 is SGHRS and CDR2 is YFSETQ in the germline V gene. V lost 1 base, J lost 2 bases, and 1 base stayed unmatched. The CDR3 spells CASSLIAGGQETQYF. The CDR3 nucleotides read TGCGCCAGCAGCTTGATAGCGGGGGGGCAAGAGACCCAGTACTTC.

The CDR3 DNA is TGTGCCAGCAGCCCGGACAGATTCACAGATACGCAGTATTTT. Translating it yields CASSPDRFTDTQYF. The rearrangement uses TRBV11-2 and TRBJ2-3; D is possibly TRBD1 (6 bases). V dropped 5 bases and J dropped 2 bases, with 11 bases sitting between them. Germline V lookup: CDR1 SGHAT, CDR2 FQNNGV. The CDR3 has 14 amino acids.

The chain links TRBV18 to TRBJ2-7; 10 bases are shared with TRBD2. Germline V gene sequence: CDR1 KGHSH, CDR2 LQKENI. Trimming took 2 bases from V and 0 from J; bases not matched to a gene: 7. The CDR3 length is 17 residues. CDR3 DNA sequence: TGTGCCAGCTCACCATCAACTAGCGGGGAGAACTCCTACGAGCAGTACTTC. Protein: CASSPSTSGENSYEQYF.

The chain joins TRBV7-2 to TRBJ1-1; 7 bases are a match to TRBD1. Trimming took 4 bases from V and 1 from J; bases not matched to a gene: 6. Germline V CDR1 and CDR2: SGHTA, FQGNSA. The CDR3 runs 15 residues. The DNA for the CDR3 is TGTGCCAGCAGCTCTAGGACAGGTGAGAACACTGAAGCTTTCTTT. Its translation: CASSSRTGENTEAFF. The full variable domain, completed using reference TRBV7-2 and TRBJ1-1, is GAGVSQSPSNKVTEKGKDVELRCDPISGHTALYWYRQSLGQGLEFLIYFQGNSAPDKSGLPSDRFSAERTGGSVSTLTIQRTQQEDSAVYLCASSSRTGENTEAFFGQGTRLTVV.

The chain carries TRBV7-8 and TRBJ2-7, with TRBD1 matching 8 bases. After removal of 5 bases from V and 0 bases from J, the junction contained 6 bases not matched to a gene. This CDR3 comprises 15 residues. The germline V gene has CDR1 SGHVS and CDR2 FQNEAQ. The DNA of the CDR3 is TGTGCCAGCAGCCTAAGGGACAGGAGCTCCTACGAGCAGTACTTC. As protein: CASSLRDRSSYEQYF.

This clone occurred a few times. The rearrangement uses TRBV30 and TRBJ1-4; TRBD1 matches at 7 bases. V lost 0 bases, J lost 7 bases, and 5 bases stayed unmatched. Germline V gene lookup returns CDR1 GTSNPN and CDR2 SVGIG (reference sequence). The CDR3 totals 14 residues. The CDR3 bases are TGTGCCTGGAGTGTAGGACAGGACGGTGAAAAACTGTTTTTT. It yields the protein CAWSVGQDGEKLFF.

This clone has a single count. One end of the junction is discordant with germline, which a read error may explain. The chain employs TRBV7-7 and TRBJ2-5, with D possibly being TRBD1 (5 bases). Germline CDR1 and CDR2: SSHAT and FNYEAQ (reference sequence). The CDR3 contains 15 residues. The CDR3 loop reads CASSHSRERGETQYF. Written as DNA, the CDR3 is TGTGCTAGCAGCCATAGCAGGGAAAGGGGAGAGACCCAGTACTTC.

This chain uses TRBV13 with TRBJ2-3; 11 bases align to TRBD1. This CDR3 is 13 amino acids long. CDR1 is PRHDT, CDR2 FYEKMQ, per germline (reference sequence). Losses at the gene ends were 8 bases for V and 5 bases for J; bases not matched to a gene: 3. The CDR3, as DNA: TGTGCCAGCCGGACAGGGGGCCTAGATACGCAGTATTTT. Its protein product is CASRTGGLDTQYF.

This clone was found a few times. V and J are TRBV9 and TRBJ2-7; 9 bases match TRBD2. V lost 4 bases to trimming and J lost 0 bases; unmatched junction nucleotides: 14. Germline CDR1 and CDR2: SGDLS and YYNGEE. The CDR3 extends over 18 amino acids. This CDR3 reads CASSPRGAGGPSSYEQYF. The DNA for the CDR3 is TGTGCCAGCAGCCCTCGGGGAGCGGGGGGCCCAAGCTCCTACGAGCAGTACTTC.

Remarks on this clone: Germline is not matched at one junction end, which may reflect a read error. The chain employs TRBV7-7 and TRBJ2-1, with D perhaps TRBD2 (5 bases). The CDR3 spans 13 residues. Germline CDR1 reads SSHAT; CDR2 reads FNYEAQ (reference sequence). In nucleotides, the CDR3 is TGTGCTAGCAGCTTAGACTCCCGGGGAGAGCAGTTCTTC. Its translation: CASSLDSRGEQFF.

The V gene is TRBV5-6, the J gene TRBJ2-4; D gene unclear. Germline V gene sequence: CDR1 SGHDT, CDR2 YYEEEE. This CDR3 is 17 amino acids long. Between the trimmed V and J ends, which lost 1 base and 0 bases, there was a span of 14 bases. The CDR3 sequence is CASSLFSLLLAKNIQYF. The DNA for the CDR3 is TGTGCCAGCAGCTTGTTCAGTCTCCTGCTAGCCAAAAACATTCAGTACTTC.

This chain links TRBV11-2 with TRBJ2-2; D remains ambiguous. Trimming took 6 bases from V and 3 from J, leaving 20 bases between them. The CDR3 contains 17 residues. Germline lookup yields CDR1 SGHAT and CDR2 FQNNGV. CDR3 protein: CASSLEVQVIDTGELFF. Written as DNA, the CDR3 is TGTGCCAGCAGTCTTGAAGTGCAGGTCATTGACACCGGGGAGCTGTTTTTT.

The chain couples TRBV13 to TRBJ2-3; 7 positions match TRBD2. This CDR3 comprises 12 residues. Germline V CDR1 and CDR2: PRHDT, FYEKMQ (reference sequence). With V trimmed by 2 bases and J by 10 bases, 3 bases remained unmatched. CDR3: CASSLLREAQYF. CDR3 coding DNA: TGTGCCAGCAGCTTATTACGGGAGGCGCAGTATTTT.

This clone was seen a handful of times. Other DNA sequences in the sample encode the same CDR3. The CDR3 is CASSGGGVGYEQYF. In nucleotides, the CDR3 is TGTGCCAGCAGTGGCGGGGGGGTAGGGTACGAGCAGTACTTC. V gene TRBV9 combines with J gene TRBJ2-7; 9 nucleotides agree with TRBD2. Germline CDR1 reads SGDLS; CDR2 reads YYNGEE. V shed 5 bases, J shed 4 bases, and the junction held 7 bases outside the gene matches. The CDR3 runs to 14 residues.

This chain uses TRBV5-8 with TRBJ1-1; 9 nucleotides match TRBD1. The germline gives CDR1 SGHTS, CDR2 YDEGEE. The CDR3 contains 14 residues. J lost 5 bases, V lost 1 base, and 3 bases had no gene match. CDR3 coding DNA: TGTGCCAGCAGCTTGTCTGGGACAGGGACTGAAGCTTTCTTT. This sequence encodes CASSLSGTGTEAFF.

J is TRBJ2-5 and V is TRBV27, with D tentatively TRBD2 (6 bases). The J call may not be correct, given that the DNA end is closer to TRBJ2-7. CDR3 length equals 16 residues. The germline V gene encodes CDR1 MNHEY and CDR2 SMNVEV (reference sequence). This CDR3 reads CASSPTSSVRSYEQYF. The CDR3 DNA sequence: TGTGCCAGCAGCCCGACCTCTAGCGTGAGGTCCTACGAGCAGTACTTC.

The chain carries TRBV5-5 and TRBJ1-2; TRBD1 matches 8 bases. The CDR3 is 14 residues long. CDR1 and CDR2 from the germline V gene are SGHKS and YYEKEE (reference sequence). V lost 3 bases to trimming and J lost 6 bases; unmatched junction nucleotides: 7. CDR3 DNA sequence: TGTGCCAGCAGCTACGGACAGGGCCCCAATGGCTACACCTTC. Encoded protein: CASSYGQGPNGYTF.

The chain has TRBV18 and TRBJ1-1; 9 nucleotides agree with TRBD1. The germline CDR1 and CDR2 sequences are KGHSH and LQKENI. The CDR3 covers 16 residues. After removal of 5 bases from V and 5 bases from J, the junction contained 12 bases not matched to a gene. CDR3: CASSDRDRVFGTEAFF. The CDR3 DNA follows: TGTGCCAGCTCAGATCGGGACAGGGTTTTTGGAACTGAAGCTTTCTTT. Looking up the rest from reference TRBV18 and TRBJ1-1 gives the full variable domain: NAGVMQNPRHLVRRRGQEARLRCSPMKGHSHVYWYRQLPEEGLKFMVYLQKENIIDESGMPKERFSAEFPKEGPSILRIQQVVRGDSAAYFCASSDRDRVFGTEAFFGQGTRLTVV.

The chain recombines TRBV9 with TRBJ1-4; 7 positions match TRBD1. Germline V gene data show CDR1 as SGDLS and CDR2 as YYNGEE. The CDR3 runs to 17 residues. V gave up 4 bases and J gave up 7 bases; unmatched junction bases: 16. The CDR3 bases are TGTGCCAGCAGCCCCAGGGGGACAGCGGATTCGAGTGAAAAACTGTTTTTT. Its protein is CASSPRGTADSSEKLFF.

This clone was found a few times. This chain joins TRBV4-1 and TRBJ2-5, with 11 nucleotides matching TRBD1. Gene TRBJ2-7 matches the end of the DNA better, so the J call may be wrong. Looked up from germline, CDR1 is MGHRA and CDR2 is YSYEKL. This CDR3 spans 14 amino acids. The chain's CDR3 is CASSQWDRGYEQYF. The CDR3 nucleotides are TGCGCCAGCAGCCAATGGGACAGGGGGTACGAGCAGTACTTC.

The gene calls are TRBV7-2 and TRBJ2-4; D unresolved. V was clipped by 1 base and J by 5 bases, with 12 bases between them. This CDR3 contains 15 residues. CDR1 and CDR2 (germline): SGHTA, FQGNSA. Here the CDR3 DNA reads TGTGCCAGCAGCTTAGTGGTGGGCAAGGAAAACATTCAGTACTTC. Its protein is CASSLVVGKENIQYF.